Each of the 32 T cell receptor beta chains below was sequenced from the same sample in a study of T cell responses to AZD1222 COVID-19 vaccine. Some clones are missing from TCRdb's copy, which holds only in-frame ones; the method was immunoSEQ multiplex PCR. The sample contains roughly 99,000 clones, approximately 92% of which appear only once. The starting material was peripheral blood, obtained 28 days after the second AZD1222 dose. The receptors derive from an adult who received the AZD1222 COVID-19 vaccine.

This chain joins TRBV9 and TRBJ2-1; D remains ambiguous. This CDR3 has 16 residues. Trimming took 0 bases from V and 4 from J, leaving 14 bases between them. The germline V gene encodes CDR1 SGDLS and CDR2 YYNGEE. CDR3 nucleotide sequence: TGTGCCAGCAGCGTAGGGCGGCATACCCAATACAATGAGCAGTTCTTC. It codes for CASSVGRHTQYNEQFF.

The chain uses TRBV5-6 and TRBJ1-1; 8 bases are shared with TRBD1. The CDR3 runs 15 residues. Trimming removed 2 bases from V and 2 bases from J; junction bases left unmatched: 5. Germline loops: CDR1 SGHDT, CDR2 YYEEEE. The CDR3: CASSLPDRVNTEAFF. Here the CDR3 DNA reads TGTGCCAGCAGCTTACCGGACAGGGTAAACACTGAAGCTTTCTTT.

The chain couples TRBV12-3 or TRBV12-4 to TRBJ1-2; TRBD1 aligns across 8 bases. The CDR3 consists of 13 residues. Germline trimming cut 6 bases from V and 7 bases from J; bases unmatched to any gene: 7. CDR3 region: CASSQGQVPGYTF. The CDR3, as DNA: TGTGCCAGCAGCCAGGGACAGGTTCCTGGCTACACCTTC.

The chain is built from TRBV5-1 and TRBJ1-2; D call uncertain. Germline V CDR1 and CDR2: SGHRS, YFSETQ. The CDR3 is made up of 13 amino acids. Trimming left V 3 bases short and J 0 bases short, with 6 bases between. The DNA of the CDR3 is TGCGCCAGCAGCTCAGGAGCTAACTATGGCTACACCTTC. Its protein product is CASSSGANYGYTF.

V gene TRBV12-3 or TRBV12-4 combines with J gene TRBJ1-1; D call uncertain. Trimming removed 6 bases at V and 1 base at J, with 9 bases between. The CDR3 extends over 13 amino acids. The CDR3 sequence: CASSRAANTEAFF. The CDR3 nucleotides read TGTGCCAGCAGCCGGGCTGCGAACACTGAAGCTTTCTTT.

The chain is built from TRBV4-1 and TRBJ1-5; D unclear. Germline CDR1 and CDR2: MGHRA and YSYEKL. There are 13 residues in the CDR3. Trimming stripped 3 bases from V and 8 bases from J, with 11 bases between. CDR3 residues: CASSQSHLEPQHF. In DNA, the CDR3 is TGCGCCAGCAGCCAGAGTCATCTCGAGCCCCAGCATTTT.

The V gene is TRBV28, the J gene TRBJ1-2, with unresolved D. Germline values: CDR1 MDHEN, CDR2 SYDVKM. V was pared by 6 bases and J by 1 base, with 3 bases between. The CDR3 runs to 11 residues. The CDR3 sequence is CASRDNYGYTF. The CDR3 DNA sequence: TGTGCCAGCAGGGATAACTATGGCTACACCTTC.

The J gene is TRBJ2-6, the V gene TRBV6-4; no firm D call. Trimming cost V 3 bases and J 0 bases, with 9 bases left between them. The germline CDR1 and CDR2 sequences are MRHNA and SNTAGT. This CDR3 has 16 amino acids. CDR3 sequence reads: CASSEQARSGANVLTF. Written as DNA, the CDR3 is TGTGCCAGCAGTGAGCAGGCACGCTCTGGGGCCAACGTCCTGACTTTC.

The chain carries TRBV11-2 and TRBJ1-1; TRBD1 matches 7 bases. Per germline, CDR1 SGHAT and CDR2 FQNNGV. CDR3 length equals 14 residues. With V trimmed by 0 bases and J by 5 bases, 3 bases remained unmatched. The CDR3 coding sequence is TGTGCCAGCAGCTTAGAGGCAGGGGGGACTGAAGCTTTCTTT. This encodes CASSLEAGGTEAFF.

This clone is a singleton in its sample. The chain uses TRBV4-2 and TRBJ1-4; D not resolved. The CDR3 is 16 amino acids. The V end was cut by 0 bases, the J end by 0 bases, with 8 bases between. CDR1 and CDR2 (germline): LGHNA, YNFKEQ. The CDR3 coding sequence is TGTGCCAGCAGCCAAGAAATAGCCACAACTAATGAAAAACTGTTTTTT. Amino acid sequence: CASSQEIATTNEKLFF.

The chain recombines TRBV19 with TRBJ2-1; the D gene could be TRBD1 or TRBD2 (5 bases each). There are 15 residues in the CDR3. Between the trimmed V and J ends, which lost 8 bases and 4 bases, there was a span of 18 bases. Germline V lookup: CDR1 LNHDA, CDR2 SQIVND (reference sequence). In nucleotides, the CDR3 is TGTGCCAGTCGCTCTGACAGCGGAGATTACAATGAGCAGTTCTTC. Protein: CASRSDSGDYNEQFF.

This clone has just one count. J is TRBJ1-6 and V is TRBV18; D ambiguous. Per the germline V gene, CDR1 is KGHSH and CDR2 is LQKENI. The CDR3 has 13 residues. Trimming removed 5 bases from V and 7 bases from J, with 9 bases in between. The CDR3 is CASSAAENSPLHF. In DNA, the CDR3 is TGTGCCAGCTCAGCGGCCGAAAATTCACCCCTCCACTTT.

V is TRBV7-3 and J is TRBJ2-2; possibly TRBD2 for D (5 bases). The length of the CDR3 is 16 residues. The ends were cut back, 0 bases at V and 5 bases at J, with 13 bases in the middle. Germline values: CDR1 SGHTA, CDR2 FQGTGA. CDR3 in DNA: TGTGCCAGCAGCTTAACCCGAGGAGGCCGGACCGGGGAGCTGTTTTTT. It codes for CASSLTRGGRTGELFF.

The rearrangement joins TRBV6-1 to TRBJ1-1; 7 positions match TRBD1. This CDR3 is built from 14 residues. Germline values: CDR1 MNHNS, CDR2 SASEGT. J gave up 7 bases and V 2 bases, and 7 bases lay outside the gene matches. This chain's CDR3 is CASSEYRGFGEAFF. The CDR3 nucleotides are TGTGCCAGCAGTGAATACAGGGGATTTGGTGAAGCTTTCTTT.

V is TRBV6-5 and J is TRBJ1-6; D unresolved. Germline V gene lookup returns CDR1 MNHEY and CDR2 SVGAGI. The CDR3 length is 15 residues. V shed 2 bases and J shed 5 bases, with 10 bases lying between them. The CDR3 spells CASSYGSADNSPLHF. The CDR3 DNA reads TGTGCCAGCAGTTACGGATCCGCCGATAATTCACCCCTCCACTTT.

The rearrangement links TRBV9 to TRBJ2-1; the match to TRBD2 covers 8 bases. The CDR3 has 15 amino acids. CDR1 SGDLS and CDR2 YYNGEE come from the germline V gene. Trimming at V came to 0 bases and at J to 5 bases, leaving 4 bases not matched to a gene. The CDR3 sequence: CASSVVPAGDNEQFF. The CDR3 DNA reads TGTGCCAGCAGCGTAGTTCCAGCGGGGGACAATGAGCAGTTCTTC. Supplemented by reference TRBV9 and TRBJ2-1, the full variable domain reads DSGVTQTPKHLITATGQRVTLRCSPRSGDLSVYWYQQSLDQGLQFLIQYYNGEERAKGNILERFSAQQFPDLHSELNLSSLELGDSALYFCASSVVPAGDNEQFFGPGTRLTVL.

The CDR3 reads CASSPSGTPYEQYF. Written as DNA, the CDR3 is TGTGCCAGCAGTCCCTCCGGGACCCCTTACGAGCAGTACTTC. This rearrangement joins TRBV6-5 to TRBJ2-7; possibly TRBD1 or TRBD2 for D (5 bases each). Germline loops: CDR1 MNHEY, CDR2 SVGAGI. V was shortened by 5 bases and J by 4 bases, with 15 bases between the two germline ends. CDR3 length: 14 residues.

The CDR3, as DNA: TGTGCCAGCAGCCTCAACGAGAATCAGCCCCAGCATTTT. Its protein is CASSLNENQPQHF. V gene TRBV12-3 or TRBV12-4 combines with J gene TRBJ1-5; D is uncertain. V lost 6 bases, J lost 4 bases, and 10 bases lay in between. The CDR3 is made up of 13 amino acids.

J is TRBJ1-5 and V is TRBV4-1; TRBD1 is a possible D gene (5 bases). The ends were cut back, 0 bases at V and 2 bases at J, with 17 bases in the middle. Germline V gene sequence: CDR1 MGHRA, CDR2 YSYEKL. The length of the CDR3 is 18 residues. DNA for the CDR3: TGCGCCAGCAGCCAAGATTCATTTGACAGTGGGGGCAATCAGCCCCAGCATTTT. Its translation: CASSQDSFDSGGNQPQHF.

This chain links TRBV19 with TRBJ1-4; D is unresolved. The germline gives CDR1 LNHDA, CDR2 SQIVND (reference sequence). The CDR3 has 15 residues. Trimming took 2 bases from V and 5 from J, leaving 12 bases between them. The CDR3 DNA reads as TGTGCCAGTAGTATAAGTTCGGCGGGCAATGAAAAACTGTTTTTT. Translating it yields CASSISSAGNEKLFF. The complete variable domain, with remaining parts taken from reference TRBV19 and TRBJ1-4, reads DGGITQSPKYLFRKEGQNVTLSCEQNLNHDAMYWYRQDPGQGLRLIYYSQIVNDFQKGDIAEGYSVSREKKESFPLTVTSAQKNPTAFYLCASSISSAGNEKLFFGSGTQLSVL.

The J gene is TRBJ1-5, the V gene TRBV7-9; D is unresolved. Trimming took off 1 base at V and 6 bases at J, with 10 bases between the two ends. Germline V gene lookup returns CDR1 SEHNR and CDR2 FQNEAQ (reference sequence). CDR3 length: 14 amino acids. This CDR3 reads CASSLDEYGQPQHF. CDR3 nucleotide sequence: TGTGCCAGCAGCTTAGATGAGTACGGTCAGCCCCAGCATTTT.

The chain couples TRBV19 to TRBJ1-1; TRBD1 agrees at 7 bases. J was trimmed by 1 base and V by 6 bases; bases with no gene match: 5. This CDR3 spans 14 amino acids. Germline CDR1 reads LNHDA; CDR2 reads SQIVND (reference sequence). For the CDR3, the DNA is TGTGCCAGTAGCGAACAGGGGCCGAACACTGAAGCTTTCTTT. Translating gives CASSEQGPNTEAFF.

The rearrangement uses TRBV21-1 and TRBJ2-7. TRBV21-1 is noted as a pseudogene. This CDR3 spans 16 amino acids. CDR3 region: CASSLTGRRSSYEQYF. For the CDR3, the DNA is TGTGCCAGCAGCCTGACTGGGCGGAGAAGCTCCTACGAGCAGTACTTC.

The chain couples TRBV25-1 to TRBJ1-1; TRBD1 aligns across 8 bases. This CDR3 contains 15 residues. V trimming: 3 bases; J trimming: 4 bases; junction bases outside the gene matches: 7. In germline, CDR1 is MGHDK, CDR2 SYGVNS. The chain's CDR3 is CASSDIRGRSTEAFF. Written as DNA, the CDR3 is TGTGCCAGCAGTGACATCAGGGGGCGAAGCACTGAAGCTTTCTTT.

The sample holds one count of this clone. J is TRBJ2-7 and V is TRBV3-1 (or the pseudogene TRBV3-2); the match to TRBD2 covers 8 bases. Germline V CDR1 and CDR2: LGHDT, YNNKEL (reference sequence). This CDR3 region has 14 residues. The V gene end was trimmed by 3 bases and the J gene end by 5 bases; junction bases not matched to a gene: 6. The CDR3: CASSQGREVHEQYF. The CDR3 nucleotides are TGTGCCAGCAGCCAGGGGCGGGAGGTCCACGAGCAGTACTTC.

The chain is built from TRBV5-1 and TRBJ1-6; no clear D gene. Germline V gene sequence: CDR1 SGHRS, CDR2 YFSETQ. V was pared by 0 bases and J by 4 bases, with 8 bases between. The CDR3 totals 15 residues. CDR3 in amino acids: CASSLDGDYNSPLHF. The CDR3 nucleotides are TGCGCCAGCAGCTTGGATGGAGATTATAATTCACCCCTCCACTTT.

The genes are TRBV5-4 and TRBJ2-7; 11 nucleotides line up with TRBD2. Germline CDR1 and CDR2: SGHNT and YYREEE (reference sequence). This CDR3 comprises 15 residues. V gave up 1 base and J gave up 7 bases; unmatched junction bases: 7. The CDR3 reads CASSLRLAGGEEQYF. The CDR3 coding sequence is TGTGCCAGCAGCTTGAGGCTAGCGGGGGGAGAGGAGCAGTACTTC.

This chain links TRBV9 with TRBJ1-1; D remains unclear. The CDR3 consists of 13 residues. V was trimmed by 2 bases and J by 0 bases, leaving 5 bases between them. Germline loops: CDR1 SGDLS, CDR2 YYNGEE. The CDR3 DNA reads TGTGCCAGCAGCGTTACAGTGAACACTGAAGCTTTCTTT. Protein sequence: CASSVTVNTEAFF.

The J gene is TRBJ1-5, the V gene TRBV30; the D is unclear. This CDR3 is 17 amino acids long. Germline CDR1 reads GTSNPN; CDR2 reads SVGIG (reference sequence). V lost 1 base and J lost 1, with 17 bases in between. The CDR3 nucleotides are TGTGCCTGGAGTGACCGGGCCTCCCTCGAGAGCAATCAGCCCCAGCATTTT. Translation: CAWSDRASLESNQPQHF.

The chain couples TRBV11-2 to TRBJ1-4, with 7 bases aligning to TRBD1. The CDR3 is made up of 14 amino acids. The germline V gene has CDR1 SGHAT and CDR2 FQNNGV. Trimming cost V 5 bases and J 7 bases; bases outside gene matches: 7. CDR3 region: CASSPQGSREKLFF. In DNA, the CDR3 is TGTGCCAGCAGCCCACAGGGGAGTCGTGAAAAACTGTTTTTT.

V is TRBV5-4 and J is TRBJ2-1, with TRBD2 matching 15 bases. The CDR3 has 19 amino acids. With V trimmed by 3 bases and J by 0 bases, 7 bases remained unmatched. CDR1 is SGHNT and CDR2 is YYREEE in the germline V gene (reference sequence). The CDR3 nucleotides read TGTGCCAGCAGCTGGGGACTAGCGGGAGGCGGTAGCTCCTACAATGAGCAGTTCTTC. This gives the protein CASSWGLAGGGSSYNEQFF. The variable domain in full, completed from reference TRBV5-4 and TRBJ2-1, reads ETGVTQSPTHLIKTRGQQVTLRCSSQSGHNTVSWYQQALGQGPQFIFQYYREEENGRGNFPPRFSGLQFPNYSSELNVNALELDDSALYLCASSWGLAGGGSSYNEQFFGPGTRLTVL.

This chain joins TRBV5-1 and TRBJ2-7, with a tentative D call TRBD1 (6 bases). The CDR3 is 15 amino acids. V shed 0 bases and J shed 3 bases, with 13 bases lying between them. Germline V lookup: CDR1 SGHRS, CDR2 YFSETQ. The CDR3 loop reads CASSLAGNRDYEQYF. The CDR3 DNA follows: TGCGCCAGCAGCTTGGCCGGAAACAGGGACTACGAGCAGTACTTC.